One and the same sample provided the 27 T cell receptor beta chains below, sequenced in a study of PD-1 blockade in classical Hodgkin lymphoma. Time point reported: cycle 4 day 1 (C4D1), after 5 to 7 weeks of nivolumab. Exposure to brentuximab vedotin varied, and each patient had relapsed following autologous stem cell transplantation. Clones were sequenced by immunoSEQ multiplex PCR, and TCRdb holds only the in-frame ones, with some missing. There are some 110,000 clones in the sample; about nine tenths occur only once, and under 20% lies in the top ten. This specimen was peripheral blood mononuclear cells (PBMCs), taken before the fourth cycle of nivolumab. These receptors all stem from a human donor with classical Hodgkin lymphoma.

This clone is a singleton in its sample. The J gene is TRBJ2-1, the V gene TRBV6-1; unclear D gene. V was trimmed by 1 base and J by 0 bases, leaving 10 bases between them. The germline gives CDR1 MNHNS, CDR2 SASEGT. The length of the CDR3 is 16 residues. The CDR3 protein is CASSEGKSDSYNEQFF. Here the CDR3 DNA reads TGTGCCAGCAGTGAAGGAAAATCGGACTCCTACAATGAGCAGTTCTTC.

This clone came up once. The chain is built from TRBV27 and TRBJ2-6, with TRBD1 identical over 9 bases. This CDR3 comprises 17 residues. J lost 7 bases, V lost 3 bases, and 10 bases had no gene match. Germline values: CDR1 MNHEY, CDR2 SMNVEV (reference sequence). The CDR3 DNA sequence: TGTGCCAGCAGTTTCCTCGGGACAGGGCTTAATGCCAACGTCCTGACTTTC. As protein: CASSFLGTGLNANVLTF.

V gene TRBV2 combines with J gene TRBJ1-1, with TRBD1 matching over 7 bases. The CDR3 contains 14 residues. J lost 0 bases, V lost 6 bases, and 4 bases had no gene match. Germline V lookup: CDR1 SNHLY, CDR2 FYNNEI. The CDR3 DNA sequence: TGTGCCAGCAGCCGGGACAGCATGAACACTGAAGCTTTCTTT. Protein: CASSRDSMNTEAFF.

CDR3 DNA sequence: TGTGCCAGCAGAAACCGGGACAGGGGGCAGAACAATGAGCAGTTCTTC. Protein: CASRNRDRGQNNEQFF. The chain uses TRBV25-1 and TRBJ2-1; the match to TRBD1 covers 12 bases. Trimming cost V 6 bases and J 5 bases; bases outside gene matches: 8. Germline V gene data show CDR1 as MGHDK and CDR2 as SYGVNS. The CDR3 has 16 amino acids.

V usage is TRBV6-1 and J usage is TRBJ2-7, with 7 bases fitting TRBD2. CDR1 is MNHNS and CDR2 is SASEGT in the germline V gene. The CDR3 loop spans 15 amino acids. V was clipped by 4 bases and J by 0 bases; unmatched bases: 6. CDR3: CASSVGRESSYEQYF. The CDR3 DNA reads as TGTGCCAGCAGTGTTGGGCGGGAGAGCTCCTACGAGCAGTACTTC.

V gene TRBV11-2 combines with J gene TRBJ2-1, with 9 positions matching TRBD1. Trimming at V came to 5 bases and at J to 4 bases, leaving 6 bases not matched to a gene. The CDR3 has 15 residues. Germline lookup yields CDR1 SGHAT and CDR2 FQNNGV. CDR3 sequence: CASSVTGGGYNEQFF. The CDR3 bases are TGTGCCAGCAGCGTAACAGGGGGCGGGTACAATGAGCAGTTCTTC. Filled out from reference TRBV11-2 and TRBJ2-1, the complete variable domain reads EAGVAQSPRYKIIEKRQSVAFWCNPISGHATLYWYQQILGQGPKLLIQFQNNGVVDDSQLPKDRFSAERLKGVDSTLKIQPAKLEDSAVYLCASSVTGGGYNEQFFGPGTRLTVL.

On this clone itself: The CDR3 does not close with the conserved phenylalanine or tryptophan, likely indicating a read error. The CDR3 sequence: CAWSQGMMTEAFL. The CDR3 DNA reads TGTGCCTGGAGCCAGGGTATGATGACTGAAGCTTTCCTT. This chain joins TRBV30 and TRBJ1-1; tentatively, D is TRBD1 (5 bases). The ends were cut back, 3 bases at V and 5 bases at J, with 13 bases in the middle. The V gene's germline CDR1 is GTSNPN and CDR2 SVGIG (reference sequence). This CDR3 is 13 amino acids long.

The chain has TRBV29-1 and TRBJ2-2, with D maybe TRBD1 (6 bases). CDR3 length equals 15 residues. CDR1 and CDR2 (germline): SQVTM, ANQGSEA. The germline V and J ends were trimmed by 3 bases and 2 bases, with 13 bases remaining between them. As DNA, the CDR3 is TGCAGCGTTGAGGGGACAACTGGAAACACCGGGGAGCTGTTTTTT. Residues: CSVEGTTGNTGELFF.

CDR3 protein: CASSLVWDVGDPRTDTQYF. In DNA, the CDR3 is TGTGCCAGCAGCTTAGTGTGGGATGTGGGGGATCCCCGCACAGATACGCAGTATTTT. This chain links TRBV7-9 with TRBJ2-3; TRBD1 or TRBD2 may be the D gene (5 bases each). The CDR3 runs to 19 residues. From germline, CDR1 is SEHNR and CDR2 FQNEAQ (reference sequence). Trimming took 1 base from V and 1 from J, leaving 21 bases between them.

The gene calls are TRBV6-4 and TRBJ2-1, with D possibly called TRBD1 or TRBD2 (6 bases each). The CDR3 runs to 12 residues. CDR1 and CDR2 (germline): MRHNA, SNTAGT. V shed 7 bases and J shed 13 bases, with 17 bases lying between them. CDR3 DNA sequence: TGTGCCAGCATGGGGGGCTCCCGGGAACAGTTCTTC. It yields the protein CASMGGSREQFF.

The rearrangement uses TRBV7-9 and TRBJ2-2; D gene unclear. V lost 5 bases to trimming and J lost 6 bases, with 13 bases between them. Germline V lookup: CDR1 SEHNR, CDR2 FQNEAQ (reference sequence). The CDR3 has 14 amino acids. The CDR3, as DNA: TGTGCCAGCAGCCGTACCACATTCCCCGGGGAGCTGTTTTTT. Its protein is CASSRTTFPGELFF. Based on the CDR3 plus reference TRBV7-9 and TRBJ2-2, the full variable domain is DTGVSQNPRHKITKRGQNVTFRCDPISEHNRLYWYRQTLGQGPEFLTYFQNEAQLEKSRLLSDRFSAERPKGSFSTLEIQRTEQGDSAMYLCASSRTTFPGELFFGEGSRLTVL.

The chain carries TRBV30 and TRBJ1-2; 7 nucleotides line up with TRBD1. CDR1 and CDR2 (germline): GTSNPN, SVGIG (reference sequence). Trimming removed 1 base from V and 6 bases from J; junction bases left unmatched: 8. The CDR3 consists of 14 residues. The CDR3 here is CAWSGGRGSHGYTF. The CDR3 DNA reads as TGTGCCTGGAGTGGGGGCAGGGGGTCGCATGGCTACACCTTC.

This clone occurred once. The chain couples TRBV5-5 to TRBJ1-3, with a tentative D call TRBD1 (5 bases). V was cut by 4 bases and J by 2 bases, with 13 bases left in between. The CDR3 runs to 15 residues. CDR1 and CDR2 (germline): SGHKS, YYEKEE (reference sequence). The CDR3 nucleotides are TGTGCCAGCAGCCTACTGCAGGGAGCTGGAAACACCATATATTTT. The encoded protein is CASSLLQGAGNTIYF. The full variable domain, its missing parts supplied by reference TRBV5-5 and TRBJ1-3, is DAGVTQSPTHLIKTRGQQVTLRCSPISGHKSVSWYQQVLGQGPQFIFQYYEKEERGRGNFPDRFSARQFPNYSSELNVNALLLGDSALYLCASSLLQGAGNTIYFGEGSWLTVV.

The chain joins TRBV18 to TRBJ2-3; D may be TRBD1 (6 bases). From germline, CDR1 is KGHSH and CDR2 LQKENI. The V end was cut by 0 bases, the J end by 1 base, with 14 bases between. This CDR3 contains 17 residues. CDR3 nucleotides: TGTGCCAGCTCACCACCGCGAGACAGGTTCCGCACAGATACGCAGTATTTT. Its protein is CASSPPRDRFRTDTQYF.

The CDR3 DNA follows: TGTGCCAGCGGACTCTACAAAAACATTCAGTACTTC. It codes for CASGLYKNIQYF. This chain connects TRBV6-5 to TRBJ2-4; D is possibly TRBD2 (5 bases). The CDR3 runs 12 residues. Germline assignment: CDR1 MNHEY and CDR2 SVGAGI. V was clipped by 8 bases and J by 3 bases, with 8 bases between them.

The chain recombines TRBV21-1 with TRBJ1-2; the table's D call TRBD1 went unverified against the DNA. TRBV21-1 is tagged as a pseudogene. CDR3 size: 13 residues. DNA of the CDR3: TGTGCCAGCAGCGGACAGGGGGTTCGGGGCTACACCTTC. This sequence encodes CASSGQGVRGYTF.

The V gene is TRBV19, the J gene TRBJ1-2; D is unclear. Trimming shortened V by 3 bases and J by 3 bases, and 11 bases separated the two germline ends. CDR1 and CDR2 (germline): LNHDA, SQIVND (reference sequence). The CDR3 is 14 amino acids. DNA for the CDR3: TGTGCCAGTAGTATTTTGCTCCGGGACTATGGCTACACCTTC. It encodes CASSILLRDYGYTF.

The chain employs TRBV30 and TRBJ1-2; maybe TRBD1 (6 bases). The CDR3 extends over 13 amino acids. V was clipped by 7 bases and J by 4 bases, with 16 bases between them. Germline V gives CDR1 GTSNPN, CDR2 SVGIG (reference sequence). The CDR3 DNA is TGTGCCTTTGTGACAGGAAGGGGCTATGGCTACACCTTC. Its protein is CAFVTGRGYGYTF.

This sequence joins TRBV29-1 and TRBJ2-3; possibly TRBD1 for D (5 bases). This CDR3 is 15 amino acids long. V shed 3 bases and J shed 2 bases, with 15 bases lying between them. Germline CDR1 SQVTM, CDR2 ANQGSEA. CDR3 sequence reads: CSVEVWGTDTDTQYF. The CDR3 DNA reads as TGCAGCGTTGAGGTCTGGGGCACAGACACAGATACGCAGTATTTT.

The genes are TRBV15 and TRBJ2-1, with 11 positions matching TRBD1. Germline loops: CDR1 LNHNV, CDR2 YYDKDF (reference sequence). V dropped 2 bases and J dropped 5; count of bases not matched to a gene: 5. The CDR3 totals 16 residues. The CDR3 DNA is TGTGCCACCAGCAGAAGCCGGGACAGGGGGGACAATGAGCAGTTCTTC. Protein: CATSRSRDRGDNEQFF.

V and J are TRBV15 and TRBJ1-1; perhaps TRBD1 as D (5 bases). The germline CDR1 and CDR2 sequences are LNHNV and YYDKDF (reference sequence). Trimming removed 1 base at V and 1 base at J, with 10 bases between. There are 15 residues in the CDR3. The CDR3 sequence: CATSRAGGRNTEAFF. The CDR3 DNA reads TGTGCCACCAGCAGAGCTGGGGGGAGGAACACTGAAGCTTTCTTT.

The chain employs TRBV27 and TRBJ2-5, with TRBD2 matching over 9 bases. Germline V gene data show CDR1 as MNHEY and CDR2 as SMNVEV (reference sequence). The junction had 19 bases not matched to a gene; V was cut back by 9 bases and J by 5 bases. This CDR3 has 17 amino acids. CDR3 region: CASQPSSAGGFHETQYF. The CDR3 DNA reads as TGTGCCAGTCAACCCTCTTCCGCGGGAGGGTTTCATGAGACCCAGTACTTC.

The CDR3 sequence is CASSARQGRAFF. For the CDR3, the DNA is TGCGCCAGCAGCGCCAGACAGGGGAGAGCTTTCTTT. The chain uses TRBV5-1 and TRBJ1-1, with TRBD1 identical over 8 bases. V trimming: 4 bases; J trimming: 10 bases; junction bases outside the gene matches: 6. Germline CDR1 reads SGHRS; CDR2 reads YFSETQ. The length of the CDR3 is 12 residues.

The chain joins TRBV2 to TRBJ2-6, with TRBD1 matching 8 bases. Per germline, CDR1 SNHLY and CDR2 FYNNEI. The CDR3 consists of 18 residues. The V gene end was trimmed by 2 bases and the J gene end by 1 base; junction bases not matched to a gene: 7. CDR3 DNA: TGTGCCAGCAGTGAATACGGACAGGGCGTTTCTGGGGCCAACGTCCTGACTTTC. Protein product: CASSEYGQGVSGANVLTF.

This chain uses TRBV4-1 with TRBJ2-7; 8 positions agree with TRBD2. V shed 5 bases, J shed 2 bases, and the junction held 11 bases outside the gene matches. The CDR3 is made up of 16 amino acids. Germline CDR1 is MGHRA and CDR2 is YSYEKL. CDR3 sequence: CASSGGVSGGAYEQYF. In nucleotides, the CDR3 is TGCGCCAGCAGCGGAGGGGTATCGGGAGGGGCCTACGAGCAGTACTTC.

The chain uses TRBV4-2 and TRBJ1-1; no firm D call. Germline V gene lookup returns CDR1 LGHNA and CDR2 YNFKEQ. Trimming cost V 0 bases and J 1 base, with 0 bases left between them. There are 12 residues in the CDR3. The CDR3 spells CASSQENTEAFF. The CDR3 DNA sequence: TGTGCCAGCAGCCAAGAGAACACTGAAGCTTTCTTT.

The chain recombines TRBV28 with TRBJ2-3; the match to TRBD2 covers 7 bases. V was pared by 6 bases and J by 2 bases, with 5 bases of the junction left unmatched. Germline values: CDR1 MDHEN, CDR2 SYDVKM. The CDR3 contains 14 residues. DNA of the CDR3: TGTGCCAGCAGGGGGACTACCAACACAGATACGCAGTATTTT. Translation gives CASRGTTNTDTQYF.